This is a list of T cell receptor beta chains from one sample in a study of vaccination and CD4 T cells after COVID-19. TCRdb reprocessed the PCR reads with MiXCR, giving one entry per CDR3 protein. Of approximately 15,000 distinct CDR3 sequences in the sample, 51% are singletons; the top ten hold 10%. Their target antigens are unknown. This material consisted of CD4+ T cells from blood, cultured in vitro, taken before SARS-CoV-2 vaccination. Receptors were obtained from a human donor who had recovered from COVID-19. Each CDR3 is given with its conserved first and last residue. A D gene is named only where the DNA matches it firmly. Not all rows give a size; the values are once, few, many and, for expanded clones, a class.

size: .; V: TRBV12-3/TRBV12-4; length: 16; D: .; J: TRBJ1-1; CDR3: CASSFGGGTGPTEAFF; DNA: TGTGCCAGCAGTTTTGGGGGGGGGACGGGACCCACTGAAGCTTTCTTT
size: few; V: TRBV28; length: 15; D: TRBD1; J: TRBJ1-2; CDR3: CASRERTGFSYGYTF; DNA: TGTGCCAGCAGAGAGAGGACAGGGTTCAGCTATGGCTACACCTTC
size: .; V: TRBV27; length: 17; D: TRBD1; J: TRBJ2-3; CDR3: CASSYGQGVGSTDTQYF; DNA: TGTGCCAGCAGTTACGGACAGGGGGTGGGGAGCACAGATACGCAGTATTTT
size: .; V: TRBV20-1; length: 14; D: .; J: TRBJ2-7; CDR3: CSAGKSGTNYEQYF; DNA: TGCAGTGCTGGAAAATCCGGGACCAACTACGAGCAGTACTTC
size: .; V: TRBV10-3; length: 13; D: .; J: TRBJ1-2; CDR3: CATTGPRDYGYTF; DNA: TGTGCCACGACCGGGCCAAGGGACTATGGCTACACCTTC
size: .; V: TRBV7-9; length: 15; D: .; J: TRBJ2-1; CDR3: CASSPHSSTRLEQFF; DNA: TGTGCCAGCAGCCCGCACTCGAGCACCCGTCTTGAGCAGTTCTTC
size: once; V: TRBV6-1; length: 17; D: TRBD1; J: TRBJ2-5; CDR3: CASSKPKHRDSKETQYF; DNA: TGTGCCAGCAGCAAACCTAAGCACAGGGACAGCAAAGAGACCCAGTACTTC
size: .; V: TRBV7-3; length: 14; D: TRBD1; J: TRBJ1-1; CDR3: CASSPGTGGTEAFF; DNA: TGTGCCAGCAGTCCGGGGACAGGGGGCACTGAAGCTTTCTTT
size: few; V: TRBV20-1; length: 13; D: .; J: TRBJ1-5; CDR3: CSAAGHSGQPQHF; DNA: TGCAGTGCCGCGGGACACTCGGGGCAGCCCCAGCATTTT
size: .; V: TRBV27; length: 16; D: TRBD1; J: TRBJ1-2; CDR3: CASSGGPGQGNYGYTF; DNA: TGTGCCAGCAGTGGGGGCCCGGGACAGGGGAACTATGGCTACACCTTC
size: once; V: TRBV7-2; length: 18; D: TRBD2; J: TRBJ2-5; CDR3: CASSTRTSGGAIQETQYF; DNA: TGTGCCAGCAGCACCCGGACTAGCGGGGGGGCGATACAAGAGACCCAGTACTTC
size: .; V: TRBV10-1; length: 15; D: TRBD1; J: TRBJ2-1; CDR3: CASSEGTGGYNEQFF; DNA: TGCGCCAGCAGTGAAGGGACAGGCGGGTACAATGAGCAGTTCTTC
size: .; V: TRBV7-2; length: 21; D: TRBD1; J: TRBJ2-6; CDR3: CASSLVPRAGTGVPGANVLTF; DNA: TGTGCCAGCAGCTTAGTTCCGCGCGCCGGGACAGGGGTTCCAGGGGCCAACGTCCTGACTTTC
size: .; V: TRBV19; length: 14; D: .; J: TRBJ1-1; CDR3: CASSIDSCNTEAFF; DNA: TGTGCCAGTAGTATAGATTCGTGCAACACTGAAGCTTTCTTT
size: .; V: TRBV12-3/TRBV12-4; length: 15; D: TRBD1; J: TRBJ1-6; CDR3: CASSKPGQGYSPLHF; DNA: TGTGCCAGCAGTAAGCCGGGACAGGGGTATTCACCCCTCCACTTT
size: .; V: TRBV6-1; length: 19; D: TRBD1; J: TRBJ2-6; CDR3: CASSRIILQGISGANVLTF; DNA: TGTGCCAGCAGTAGAATAATCTTACAGGGGATCTCTGGGGCCAACGTCCTGACTTTC
size: .; V: TRBV28; length: 14; D: .; J: TRBJ1-4; CDR3: CASQLGGSNEKLFF; DNA: TGTGCCAGCCAGCTGGGGGGATCGAATGAAAAACTGTTTTTT
size: .; V: TRBV2; length: 16; D: .; J: TRBJ1-1; CDR3: CASSPMGARSNTEAFF; DNA: TGTGCCAGCAGCCCAATGGGCGCTAGATCGAACACTGAAGCTTTCTTT
size: .; V: TRBV11-2; length: 13; D: TRBD1; J: TRBJ1-2; CDR3: CASSLGQGNGYTF; DNA: TGTGCCAGCAGCCTTGGACAGGGGAATGGCTACACCTTC
size: .; V: TRBV2; length: 15; D: .; J: TRBJ2-1; CDR3: CASAIPSGQRNEQFF; DNA: TGTGCCAGCGCCATTCCTAGCGGACAGCGCAATGAGCAGTTCTTC
size: once; V: TRBV20-1; length: 14; D: TRBD2; J: TRBJ2-5; CDR3: CSARGLALEETQYF; DNA: TGCAGTGCCAGGGGACTAGCTCTGGAGGAGACCCAGTACTTC
size: .; V: TRBV30; length: 13; D: .; J: TRBJ1-1; CDR3: CASAAYLNTEAFF; DNA: TGTGCCTCCGCCGCCTACTTGAACACTGAAGCTTTCTTT
size: .; V: TRBV2; length: 14; D: .; J: TRBJ2-3; CDR3: CASSEGRSTDTQYF; DNA: TGTGCCAGCAGTGAAGGCAGGAGCACAGATACGCAGTATTTT
size: .; V: TRBV28; length: 16; D: TRBD1; J: TRBJ1-5; CDR3: CASSLGAGGAIQPQHF; DNA: TGTGCCAGCAGTTTGGGGGCAGGGGGCGCTATTCAGCCCCAGCATTTT
size: few; V: TRBV2; length: 13; D: .; J: TRBJ1-2; CDR3: CASSGQGDYGYTF; DNA: TGTGCCAGCAGTGGCCAGGGAGACTATGGCTACACCTTC
size: few; V: TRBV20-1; length: 14; D: TRBD2; J: TRBJ2-7; CDR3: CSARVLAGSYEQYF; DNA: TGCAGTGCTAGAGTACTAGCGGGGTCCTACGAGCAGTACTTC
size: .; V: TRBV19; length: 14; D: TRBD1; J: TRBJ1-1; CDR3: CASSQRQGSTEAFF; DNA: TGTGCCAGTAGTCAAAGACAGGGCAGCACTGAAGCTTTCTTT
size: few; V: TRBV20-1; length: 14; D: .; J: TRBJ1-1; CDR3: CSAGHRGGYTEAFF; DNA: TGCAGTGCCGGACACCGGGGTGGGTACACTGAAGCTTTCTTT
size: few; V: TRBV4-2; length: 17; D: .; J: TRBJ2-5; CDR3: CASSQTHNRARQETQYF; DNA: TGTGCCAGCAGCCAGACTCATAACCGGGCTCGACAAGAGACCCAGTACTTC